This T cell receptor (beta chain) was found in a study of T cells in localized non-small cell lung cancer. Whole-study results and caveats: Tumor showed lower T cell clonality than uninvolved adjacent lung, where it was highest. Since sequencing was restricted to only one region of the tumor, intratumor heterogeneity remains a possibility. Greater T cell density in blood accompanied longer overall survival. Researchers found a median around 57 of the top 100 tumor clones in adjacent lung.

On this clone: Its target is not known.

The table came from immunoSEQ multiplex PCR; TCRdb's copy has only in-frame clones and leaves some out. The top ten clones hold roughly 4.3% of a sample with around 92,000 clones, approximately 90% of them seen once. This TCR came from a woman aged 40-69 years with stage II squamous cell lung carcinoma. The specimen was PBMCs, collected before any cancer treatment.

CDR3 sequence reads: CASSPRRGTNEKLFF. In DNA, the CDR3 is TGTGCCAGCAGCCCGCGGAGGGGGACTAATGAAAAACTGTTTTTT. The rearrangement joins TRBV7-2 to TRBJ1-4; the D gene is possibly TRBD1 (6 bases). V dropped 5 bases and J dropped 2 bases, with 12 bases sitting between them. Per the germline V gene, CDR1 is SGHTA and CDR2 is FQGNSA. The CDR3 loop spans 15 amino acids.